A selection of T cell receptor beta chains follows, all from one sample in a study of T-cell memory formation after mild COVID-19. MiXCR, run by TCRdb on the 5' RACE reads, gives a single entry per CDR3 protein. The sample has around 340,000 distinct CDR3 sequences, 15% to 20% seen once. The sequenced sample was PBMCs or a T cell subset sorted from them (not recorded which). The source is a young man who had mild COVID-19 (a few samples of this study predate the infection). Cell type and time point are not known. The CDR3 runs from the conserved cysteine through the conserved F or W. Fields, in order: clone size, V gene, D gene, J gene, CDR3 protein, CDR3 DNA. The D gene is left open where the match is weak. The size entry is marked missing in some rows and otherwise reads once, few, many or a size class.

clone size: .
V gene: TRBV20-1
D gene: .
J gene: TRBJ2-1
CDR3 protein: CSARSHRGGSYNEQFF
CDR3 DNA: TGCAGTGCTAGGAGCCACCGTGGGGGCTCCTACAATGAGCAGTTCTTC

clone size: .
V gene: TRBV20-1
D gene: .
J gene: TRBJ2-3
CDR3 protein: CSARGESTDTQYF
CDR3 DNA: TGCAGTGCTAGAGGGGAGAGCACAGATACGCAGTATTTT

clone size: .
V gene: TRBV20-1
D gene: .
J gene: TRBJ2-6
CDR3 protein: CSARGLGASGANVLTF
CDR3 DNA: TGCAGTGCTAGGGGTTTAGGCGCCTCTGGGGCCAACGTCCTGACTTTC

clone size: many
V gene: TRBV5-5
D gene: TRBD1
J gene: TRBJ2-3
CDR3 protein: CASSLEGAPSTDTQYF
CDR3 DNA: TGTGCCAGCAGCTTGGAGGGGGCGCCTAGCACAGATACGCAGTATTTT

clone size: .
V gene: TRBV3-1
D gene: .
J gene: TRBJ2-7
CDR3 protein: CASSQEWSLREQYF
CDR3 DNA: TGTGCCAGCAGCCAAGAGTGGAGCCTTAGGGAGCAGTACTTC

clone size: .
V gene: TRBV9
D gene: .
J gene: TRBJ2-1
CDR3 protein: CASSVAFNEQFF
CDR3 DNA: TGTGCCAGCAGCGTAGCTTTCAATGAGCAGTTCTTC

clone size: .
V gene: TRBV6-1
D gene: TRBD1
J gene: TRBJ1-1
CDR3 protein: CASSLTGAMNTEAFF
CDR3 DNA: TGTGCCAGCAGCCTGACAGGGGCCATGAACACTGAAGCTTTCTTT

clone size: many
V gene: TRBV7-2
D gene: .
J gene: TRBJ1-5
CDR3 protein: CASSPGQNQPQHF
CDR3 DNA: TGTGCCAGCAGCCCCGGACAGAATCAGCCCCAGCATTTT

clone size: few
V gene: TRBV20-1
D gene: TRBD2
J gene: TRBJ2-5
CDR3 protein: CSARTERGDQETQYF
CDR3 DNA: TGCAGTGCTAGGACGGAGCGGGGAGACCAAGAGACCCAGTACTTC

clone size: .
V gene: TRBV3-1
D gene: .
J gene: TRBJ1-1
CDR3 protein: CASTPHGGMNTEAFF
CDR3 DNA: TGTGCCAGCACCCCTCATGGGGGCATGAACACTGAAGCTTTCTTT

clone size: .
V gene: TRBV4-1
D gene: .
J gene: TRBJ2-3
CDR3 protein: CASMTPGDTQYF
CDR3 DNA: TGCGCCAGCATGACACCGGGGGATACGCAGTATTTT

clone size: few
V gene: TRBV7-2
D gene: .
J gene: TRBJ1-1
CDR3 protein: CASSLDPAGGTEAFF
CDR3 DNA: TGTGCCAGCAGCTTAGATCCAGCGGGGGGGACTGAAGCTTTCTTT

clone size: .
V gene: TRBV11-2
D gene: TRBD2
J gene: TRBJ2-3
CDR3 protein: CASSLGAFLAGGPSDTQYF
CDR3 DNA: TGTGCCAGCAGCTTAGGGGCCTTTCTAGCGGGGGGGCCTAGTGATACGCAGTATTTT

clone size: .
V gene: TRBV5-1
D gene: TRBD2
J gene: TRBJ2-3
CDR3 protein: CASSLGLAGGPGTDTQYF
CDR3 DNA: TGCGCCAGCAGCTTGGGACTAGCGGGGGGGCCGGGCACAGATACGCAGTATTTT

clone size: .
V gene: TRBV12-3/TRBV12-4
D gene: TRBD2
J gene: TRBJ2-2
CDR3 protein: CASSPGGFTGELFF
CDR3 DNA: TGTGCCAGCAGTCCGGGGGGTTTCACCGGGGAGCTGTTTTTT

clone size: few
V gene: TRBV12-3/TRBV12-4
D gene: .
J gene: TRBJ2-7
CDR3 protein: CASSPEWGYEQYF
CDR3 DNA: TGTGCCAGCAGCCCTGAATGGGGTTACGAGCAGTACTTC

clone size: many
V gene: TRBV3-1
D gene: .
J gene: TRBJ2-2
CDR3 protein: CASSPGRGELFF
CDR3 DNA: TGTGCCAGCAGCCCGGGACGTGGGGAGCTGTTTTTT

clone size: few
V gene: TRBV28
D gene: .
J gene: TRBJ2-3
CDR3 protein: CASSPPAVLLGRRPQYF
CDR3 DNA: TGTGCCAGCAGTCCTCCGGCCGTGCTCTTAGGGAGGAGACCCCAGTATTTT

clone size: few
V gene: TRBV4-3
D gene: .
J gene: TRBJ2-5
CDR3 protein: CASSQEEAKETQYF
CDR3 DNA: TGCGCCAGCAGCCAAGAAGAAGCTAAGGAGACCCAGTACTTC

clone size: .
V gene: TRBV29-1
D gene: .
J gene: TRBJ1-2
CDR3 protein: CSVEVFRVGYTF
CDR3 DNA: TGCAGCGTTGAAGTGTTTCGGGTTGGCTACACCTTC

clone size: .
V gene: TRBV3-1
D gene: .
J gene: TRBJ1-1
CDR3 protein: CASSQTDRLTEAFF
CDR3 DNA: TGTGCCAGCAGCCAAACGGACAGACTCACTGAAGCTTTCTTT

clone size: few
V gene: TRBV4-3
D gene: .
J gene: TRBJ2-3
CDR3 protein: CASSLRTATDTQYF
CDR3 DNA: TGCGCCAGCAGCTTAAGGACGGCGACAGATACGCAGTATTTT

clone size: .
V gene: TRBV14
D gene: .
J gene: TRBJ1-1
CDR3 protein: CASSQQGFAHTEAFF
CDR3 DNA: TGTGCCAGCAGCCAACAGGGTTTCGCGCACACTGAAGCTTTCTTT

clone size: .
V gene: TRBV4-2
D gene: .
J gene: TRBJ2-7
CDR3 protein: CASSQDLWDEQYF
CDR3 DNA: TGTGCCAGCAGCCAAGATCTGTGGGACGAGCAGTACTTC

clone size: .
V gene: TRBV28
D gene: .
J gene: TRBJ1-3
CDR3 protein: CASSFLGSGNTIYF
CDR3 DNA: TGTGCCAGCAGTTTCCTCGGCTCTGGAAACACCATATATTTT

clone size: many
V gene: TRBV19
D gene: TRBD1
J gene: TRBJ2-7
CDR3 protein: CASSRDRYYEQYF
CDR3 DNA: TGTGCCAGTAGTCGGGACAGGTACTACGAGCAGTACTTC

clone size: .
V gene: TRBV20-1
D gene: TRBD1
J gene: TRBJ2-2
CDR3 protein: CSANSAGTGNTGELFF
CDR3 DNA: TGCAGTGCCAATTCCGCTGGGACAGGGAACACCGGGGAGCTGTTTTTT

clone size: few
V gene: TRBV11-2
D gene: .
J gene: TRBJ1-6
CDR3 protein: CASSYRRRANSPLHF
CDR3 DNA: TGTGCCAGCAGTTACCGAAGGCGCGCAAATTCACCCCTCCACTTT